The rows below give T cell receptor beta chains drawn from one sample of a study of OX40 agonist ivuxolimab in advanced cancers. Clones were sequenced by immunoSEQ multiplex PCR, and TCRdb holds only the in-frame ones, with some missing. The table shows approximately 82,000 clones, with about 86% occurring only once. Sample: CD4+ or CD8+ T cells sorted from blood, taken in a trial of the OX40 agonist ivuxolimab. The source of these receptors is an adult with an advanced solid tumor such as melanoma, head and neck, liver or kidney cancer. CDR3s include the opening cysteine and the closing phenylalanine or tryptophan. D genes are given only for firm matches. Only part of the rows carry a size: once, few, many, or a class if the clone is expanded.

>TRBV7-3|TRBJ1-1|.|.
TGTGCCAGCAGCCCCCTGACGGGAGGGAACACTGAAGCTTTCTTT
CASSPLTGGNTEAFF
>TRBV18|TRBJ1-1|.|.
TGTGCCAGCTCACAGGGGACGGACACTGGAGCTTTCTTT
CASSQGTDTGAFF
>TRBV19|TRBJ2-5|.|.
TGTGCCACCCTCACCAGGGAGCCTCAAGAGACCCAGTACTTC
CATLTREPQETQYF
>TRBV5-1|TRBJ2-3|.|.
TGCGCCAGCAGCTTGGCCGGGTCTACATTCACAGATACGCAGTATTTT
CASSLAGSTFTDTQYF
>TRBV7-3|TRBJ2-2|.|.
TGTGCCAGCAGCGCCGACTACCGGAACACCGGGGAGCTGTTTTTT
CASSADYRNTGELFF
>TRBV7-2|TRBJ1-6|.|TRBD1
TGTGCCAGCAGCTATACCGGTGACAGGGGTAGTTCACCCCTCCACTTT
CASSYTGDRGSSPLHF
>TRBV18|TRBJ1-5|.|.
TGTGCCAGCTCTCAAACAGGTGAACAGCCCCAGCATTTT
CASSQTGEQPQHF
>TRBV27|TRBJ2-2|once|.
TGTGCCAGCAGTTTTGGGGGAAACACCGGGGAGCTGTTTTTT
CASSFGGNTGELFF
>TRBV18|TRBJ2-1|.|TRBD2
TGTGCCAGCTCACCACCAACTAGCGGAGGGTATGAGCAGTTCTTC
CASSPPTSGGYEQFF
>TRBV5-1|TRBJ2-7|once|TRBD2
TGCGCCAGCAGCTTGCTCCCGAGCGGGGCCTCTGGAACCTACGAGCAGTACTTC
CASSLLPSGASGTYEQYF
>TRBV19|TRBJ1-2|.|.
TGTGCCAGTAGTAACGCCCCAAGGACCTATGGCTACACCTTC
CASSNAPRTYGYTF
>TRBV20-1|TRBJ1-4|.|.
TGCAGTGCCCTTAATGAAAAACTGTTTTTT
CSALNEKLFF
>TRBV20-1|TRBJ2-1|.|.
TGCAGTGCTAAGCGGAAACATGAGCAGTTCTTC
CSAKRKHEQFF
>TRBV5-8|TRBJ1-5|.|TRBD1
TGTGCCAGCAGCTGGGGACAGGGTTATCATCAGCCCCAGCATTTT
CASSWGQGYHQPQHF
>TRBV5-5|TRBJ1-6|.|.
TGTGCCAGCAGCTTGGGGCAGGGCACGCGTAATTCACCCCTCCACTTT
CASSLGQGTRNSPLHF
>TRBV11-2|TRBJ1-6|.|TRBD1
TGTGCCAGCAGCACAGACAGGGCTTCACCCCTCCACTTT
CASSTDRASPLHF
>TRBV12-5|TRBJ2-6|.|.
TGTGCTAGTGGTTTGGGGGAAGGCTCTGGGGCCAACGTCCTGACTTTC
CASGLGEGSGANVLTF
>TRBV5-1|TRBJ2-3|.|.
TGCGCCAGCAGCTTGAATGGTGGATCCACAGATACGCAGTATTTT
CASSLNGGSTDTQYF
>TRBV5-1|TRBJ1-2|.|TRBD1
TGCGCCAGCAGCGAGGACAGGGGATATGGCTACACCTTC
CASSEDRGYGYTF
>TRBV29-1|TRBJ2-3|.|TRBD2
TGCAGCGTTGGCGCGGGAGCCGCAGATACGCAGTATTTT
CSVGAGAADTQYF
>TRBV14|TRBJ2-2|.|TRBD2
TGTGCCAGCAGAATGGGACTAGCGATAGACACCGGGGAGCTGTTTTTT
CASRMGLAIDTGELFF
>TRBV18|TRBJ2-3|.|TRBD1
TGTGCCAGCTCACCTCGGGACAGGGACACAGATACGCAGTATTTT
CASSPRDRDTDTQYF
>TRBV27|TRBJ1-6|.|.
TGTGCCAGCAGTTTACAGGGGTATAATTCACCCCTCCACTTT
CASSLQGYNSPLHF
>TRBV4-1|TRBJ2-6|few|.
TGCGCCAGCAGCCAAGGTCGAGGGGCCAACGTCCTGACTTTC
CASSQGRGANVLTF